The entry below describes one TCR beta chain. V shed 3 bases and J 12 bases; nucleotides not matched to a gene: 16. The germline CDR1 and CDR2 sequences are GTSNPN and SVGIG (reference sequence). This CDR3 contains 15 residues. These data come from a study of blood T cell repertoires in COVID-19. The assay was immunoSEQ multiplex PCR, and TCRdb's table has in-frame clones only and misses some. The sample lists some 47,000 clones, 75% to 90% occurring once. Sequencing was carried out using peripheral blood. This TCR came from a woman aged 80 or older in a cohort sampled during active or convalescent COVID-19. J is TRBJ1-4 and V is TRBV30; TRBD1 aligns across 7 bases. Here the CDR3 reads CAWSPLGQKNVELFF. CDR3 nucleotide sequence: TGTGCCTGGAGCCCATTGGGACAGAAGAATGTGGAACTGTTTTTT. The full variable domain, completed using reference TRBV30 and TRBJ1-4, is SQTIHQWPATLVQPVGSPLSLECTVEGTSNPNLYWYRQAAGRGLQLLFYSVGIGQISSEVPQNLSASRPQDRQFILSSKKLLLSDSGFYLCAWSPLGQKNVELFFGSGTQLSVL.